This T cell receptor beta chain was recovered during a study of blood T cell repertoires in COVID-19. V lost 4 bases, J lost 5 bases, and 14 bases lay in between. Looked up from germline, CDR1 is SEHNR and CDR2 is FQNEAQ (reference sequence). The CDR3 is 14 amino acids. TCRdb's copy holds only in-frame clones and misses some; the assay was immunoSEQ multiplex PCR. The table shows under 300,000 clones, with around 85% occurring only once. The sample comprised peripheral blood. This clonotype was obtained from a man aged 55 to 69 with acute or convalescent COVID-19. This chain connects TRBV7-9 to TRBJ2-5; a weak D match, TRBD1 (7 bases). The CDR3 protein is CASSSTTGRETQYF. The CDR3 nucleotides are TGTGCCAGCAGCTCCACGACAGGGAGGGAGACCCAGTACTTC.